This T cell receptor (beta chain) was found in a study of radiotherapy plus CTLA-4 blockade in lung cancer. Study at large: Objective response rate was about 18%; disease control rate, 25% to 35%.

This table comes from immunoSEQ multiplex PCR, and its TCRdb copy is limited to in-frame clones, with some not included. The data contain about 120,000 clones, around 89% of them singletons. CDR3 length: 13 residues. CDR1 and CDR2 from the germline V gene are SNHLY and FYNNEI. V was pared by 8 bases and J by 1 base, with 11 bases between. The sequence was collected from a human donor with non-small cell lung cancer that progressed on radiotherapy plus ipilimumab. The rearrangement joins TRBV2 to TRBJ1-2; D unresolved. Sequencing was performed on peripheral blood, taken from a patient treated with radiotherapy plus ipilimumab. CDR3 nucleotide sequence: TGTGCCAGCCGAGATCCGTTTAACTATGGCTACACCTTC. Residues: CASRDPFNYGYTF.